A single sample gave rise to the 32 T cell receptor beta chains below, sequenced in a study of T cells in Graves' hyperthyroidism and ophthalmopathy. The TCR beta CDR3 regions underwent amplification using RNA transcripts as the source. The HTBI primer set was used in a first-round RT-PCR of the TCR CDR3. TCRdb reanalysed the multiplex PCR reads using MiXCR and keeps one entry per CDR3 protein. The sample carries about 640,000 distinct CDR3 sequences, less than 25% recorded once. The sequenced sample consisted of blood. Source of these receptors: a man aged 25 to 45 with Graves' ophthalmopathy.

The chain recombines TRBV5-1 with TRBJ1-1, with D maybe TRBD1 (5 bases). Between the trimmed V and J ends, which lost 4 bases and 1 base, there was a span of 11 bases. Germline V CDR1 and CDR2: SGHRS, YFSETQ. The CDR3 length is 14 residues. The CDR3 coding sequence is TGCGCCAGCAGCCCGGGACGGCCGAACACTGAAGCTTTCTTT. Its protein is CASSPGRPNTEAFF. The entire variable domain, with the rest obtained from reference TRBV5-1 and TRBJ1-1, is as follows: KAGVTQTPRYLIKTRGQQVTLSCSPISGHRSVSWYQQTPGQGLQFLFEYFSETQRNKGNFPGRFSGRQFSNSRSEMNVSTLELGDSALYLCASSPGRPNTEAFFGQGTRLTVV.

This clonotype is medium-sized. This chain connects TRBV28 to TRBJ1-2; D remains unclear. The CDR3 length is 15 residues. V was cut by 1 base and J by 1 base, with 10 bases left in between. Germline V gene lookup returns CDR1 MDHEN and CDR2 SYDVKM. CDR3 coding DNA: TGTGCCAGCAGTTTATTGGAGGGAGGTAACTATGGCTACACCTTC. Translating it yields CASSLLEGGNYGYTF.

This clonotype occurred many times. At one boundary the junction diverges from the germline segment, which might be a read error. The chain recombines TRBV6-1 with TRBJ2-1, with D unclear. This CDR3 has 12 residues. Per germline, CDR1 MNHNS and CDR2 SASEGT. This chain's CDR3 is CASSLEMGEKFF. CDR3 sequence (DNA): TGTGCCAGCAGCTTAGAAATGGGTGAGAAGTTCTTC.

The chain uses TRBV28 and TRBJ2-7, with D maybe TRBD1 (6 bases). Trimming removed 5 bases at V and 4 bases at J, with 18 bases between. Germline CDR1 and CDR2: MDHEN and SYDVKM. The CDR3 runs 15 residues. This CDR3 is CASSPLAEQGYEQYF. CDR3 nucleotides: TGTGCCAGCAGTCCCCTGGCCGAACAGGGTTACGAGCAGTACTTC.

This clonotype was seen only a few times. J is TRBJ2-2 and V is TRBV30, with 8 bases aligning to TRBD1. V dropped 5 bases and J dropped 17; count of bases not matched to a gene: 10. Germline lookup yields CDR1 GTSNPN and CDR2 SVGIG (reference sequence). CDR3 size: 11 residues. CDR3 residues: CAWGIPGQVFF. The CDR3 DNA reads as TGTGCCTGGGGGATACCGGGACAGGTATTTTTT.

This clonotype appeared a few times. This chain connects TRBV7-8 to TRBJ2-7, with a tentative D call TRBD1 (5 bases). Germline V gene data show CDR1 as SGHVS and CDR2 as FQNEAQ. Trimming left V 0 bases short and J 0 bases short, with 9 bases between. The CDR3 is made up of 15 amino acids. The CDR3 DNA is TGTGCCAGCAGCTTAGCGCTGACAGCCTCCTACGAGCAGTACTTC. Protein product: CASSLALTASYEQYF.

The genes are TRBV24-1 and TRBJ2-3, with 11 nucleotides matching TRBD2. The CDR3 has 16 amino acids. Germline trimming cut 0 bases from V and 6 bases from J; bases unmatched to any gene: 4. Per germline, CDR1 KGHDR and CDR2 SFDVKD. CDR3 in DNA: TGTGCCACCAGTGATTTGTCACTAGCGGGAGTGGATACGCAGTATTTT. It is translated as CATSDLSLAGVDTQYF.

This clonotype was detected a few times. V and J are TRBV10-2 and TRBJ1-5, with D uncertain. This CDR3 region has 14 residues. Deletions cut 3 bases from V and 4 bases from J, with 10 bases between. Looked up from germline, CDR1 is WSHSY and CDR2 is SAAADI. DNA of the CDR3: TGCGCCAGCAGTGAAACCCCGGGGAATCAGCCCCAGCATTTT. Translating it yields CASSETPGNQPQHF.

The chain has TRBV5-1 and TRBJ2-7; TRBD2 matches at 11 bases. CDR1 is SGHRS and CDR2 is YFSETQ in the germline V gene. CDR3 length: 15 residues. Trimming removed 4 bases from V and 2 bases from J; junction bases left unmatched: 5. The CDR3 sequence: CASSRYSGRAYEQYF. The CDR3 nucleotides read TGCGCCAGCAGCCGATATAGCGGGAGGGCCTACGAGCAGTACTTC. The whole variable domain, filled in from reference TRBV5-1 and TRBJ2-7, reads KAGVTQTPRYLIKTRGQQVTLSCSPISGHRSVSWYQQTPGQGLQFLFEYFSETQRNKGNFPGRFSGRQFSNSRSEMNVSTLELGDSALYLCASSRYSGRAYEQYFGPGTRLTVT.

In this sample, this clonotype turned up a few times. The chain uses TRBV6-2 or TRBV6-3 and TRBJ2-1; D possibly corresponds to TRBD1 (5 bases). CDR3 length: 15 residues. Germline V lookup: CDR1 MNHEY, CDR2 SVGEGT. With 6 bases removed from V and 4 bases from J, the gap between germline ends came to 16 bases. The CDR3 is CASRKTALRYNEQFF. The CDR3 region has the DNA TGTGCCAGCAGGAAGACAGCGTTGAGATACAATGAGCAGTTCTTC.

This clonotype has at least ten counts. V is TRBV11-3 and J is TRBJ1-1; 8 nucleotides match TRBD1. V trimming: 3 bases; J trimming: 10 bases; junction bases outside the gene matches: 4. Germline V gives CDR1 SGHNT, CDR2 YENEEA. The CDR3 spans 12 residues. DNA of the CDR3: TGTGCCAGCAGCTTTCTCGGGACAGGAGCTTTCTTT. This encodes CASSFLGTGAFF.

This clonotype was seen a handful of times. This rearrangement joins TRBV7-2 to TRBJ2-5; D is unclear. Per germline, CDR1 SGHTA and CDR2 FQGNSA. The CDR3 has 17 amino acids. V was shortened by 5 bases and J by 4 bases, with 23 bases between the two germline ends. CDR3 DNA sequence: TGTGCCAGCAGCACACATCTTGAGGAGCTAGGACCAGAGACCCAGTACTTC. Its protein is CASSTHLEELGPETQYF. Looking up the rest from reference TRBV7-2 and TRBJ2-5 gives the full variable domain: GAGVSQSPSNKVTEKGKDVELRCDPISGHTALYWYRQSLGQGLEFLIYFQGNSAPDKSGLPSDRFSAERTGGSVSTLTIQRTQQEDSAVYLCASSTHLEELGPETQYFGPGTRLLVL.

The table lists this clonotype with many counts. J is TRBJ2-4 and V is TRBV20-1; D gene ambiguous. Germline CDR1 is DFQATT and CDR2 is SNEGSKA (reference sequence). CDR3 length equals 13 residues. V was pared by 0 bases and J by 7 bases, with 10 bases between. The CDR3 region is CSARDATTNIQYF. CDR3 bases: TGCAGTGCTAGAGATGCGACGACGAACATTCAGTACTTC.

This clonotype has at least ten counts. V gene TRBV30 combines with J gene TRBJ1-3; D remains unclear. Trimming took 5 bases from V and 0 from J, leaving 11 bases between them. Germline V CDR1 and CDR2: GTSNPN, SVGIG (reference sequence). The CDR3 has 14 residues. This chain's CDR3 is CAWQRALSGNTIYF. The CDR3 nucleotides are TGTGCCTGGCAAAGGGCGCTCTCTGGAAACACCATATATTTT.

This clonotype was seen many times. The chain couples TRBV7-2 to TRBJ2-1; D ambiguous. CDR3 length equals 13 residues. V gave up 5 bases and J gave up 10 bases, with 15 bases separating them. The V gene's germline CDR1 is SGHTA and CDR2 FQGNSA. In DNA form, the CDR3 reads TGTGCCAGCAGCCCGTCCCGGACCAGGGAGCAGTTCTTC. Its translation is CASSPSRTREQFF. The full variable domain, in which reference TRBV7-2 and TRBJ2-1 provide the parts outside the CDR3, is GAGVSQSPSNKVTEKGKDVELRCDPISGHTALYWYRQSLGQGLEFLIYFQGNSAPDKSGLPSDRFSAERTGGSVSTLTIQRTQQEDSAVYLCASSPSRTREQFFGPGTRLTVL.

This clonotype showed up just a few times. J is TRBJ2-1 and V is TRBV19, with 14 positions matching TRBD2. The CDR3 has 15 amino acids. CDR1 is LNHDA and CDR2 is SQIVND in the germline V gene (reference sequence). After removal of 5 bases from V and 12 bases from J, the junction contained 9 bases not matched to a gene. CDR3 coding DNA: TGTGCCAGTAGTCCCCGACTAGCGGGGGGGTTAGGGCAGTTCTTC. Translated: CASSPRLAGGLGQFF. Full variable domain (outside the CDR3, taken from reference TRBV19 and TRBJ2-1): DGGITQSPKYLFRKEGQNVTLSCEQNLNHDAMYWYRQDPGQGLRLIYYSQIVNDFQKGDIAEGYSVSREKKESFPLTVTSAQKNPTAFYLCASSPRLAGGLGQFFGPGTRLTVL.

This clonotype appeared a few times. This chain links TRBV7-9 with TRBJ2-7; TRBD1 or TRBD2 may be the D gene (5 bases each). In germline, CDR1 is SEHNR, CDR2 FQNEAQ (reference sequence). Trimming cost V 1 base and J 3 bases, with 7 bases left between them. There are 13 residues in the CDR3. This chain's CDR3 is CASSLGDHYEQYF. The CDR3 region has the DNA TGTGCCAGCAGCTTAGGGGACCACTACGAGCAGTACTTC. Based on the CDR3 plus reference TRBV7-9 and TRBJ2-7, the full variable domain is DTGVSQNPRHKITKRGQNVTFRCDPISEHNRLYWYRQTLGQGPEFLTYFQNEAQLEKSRLLSDRFSAERPKGSFSTLEIQRTEQGDSAMYLCASSLGDHYEQYFGPGTRLTVT.

This chain uses TRBV7-2 with TRBJ2-1, with D uncertain. Germline-derived CDR1 and CDR2 are SGHTA and FQGNSA. The V end lost 2 bases, the J end lost 6 bases, and 14 bases lay between the germline ends. The CDR3 covers 15 residues. In DNA form, the CDR3 reads TGTGCCAGCAGCTTAACTTACTTTTCACCCAATGAGCAGTTCTTC. This sequence encodes CASSLTYFSPNEQFF.

This clonotype was seen ten or more times. The chain is built from TRBV6-1 and TRBJ2-5, with TRBD2 matching over 12 bases. Losses at the gene ends were 6 bases for V and 2 bases for J; bases not matched to a gene: 7. CDR1 is MNHNS and CDR2 is SASEGT in the germline V gene. The CDR3 totals 16 residues. CDR3 sequence (DNA): TGTGCCAGCAGCCCAGGGACTAGCGGGTGGCAAGAGACCCAGTACTTC. Its protein product is CASSPGTSGWQETQYF.

This clonotype was seen a handful of times. This chain connects TRBV20-1 to TRBJ1-1, with D maybe TRBD1 (6 bases). From germline, CDR1 is DFQATT and CDR2 SNEGSKA (reference sequence). Between the trimmed V and J ends, which lost 3 bases and 0 bases, there was a span of 11 bases. CDR3 length equals 14 residues. The CDR3: CSAREQGMNTEAFF. The CDR3 bases are TGCAGTGCTAGGGAACAGGGAATGAACACTGAAGCTTTCTTT.

This clonotype was observed a handful of times. This rearrangement joins TRBV9 to TRBJ2-5; D may be TRBD1 (6 bases). Germline V gene sequence: CDR1 SGDLS, CDR2 YYNGEE. CDR3 length: 17 amino acids. V was pared by 4 bases and J by 0 bases, with 19 bases between. The CDR3 bases are TGTGCCAGCAGCCCTACCTCGAGGGGGACGTACCAAGAGACCCAGTACTTC. Residues: CASSPTSRGTYQETQYF.

J is TRBJ1-1 and V is TRBV20-1; D is undetermined. Between the trimmed V and J ends, which lost 1 base and 1 base, there was a span of 7 bases. The CDR3 covers 13 residues. The germline CDR1 and CDR2 sequences are DFQATT and SNEGSKA (reference sequence). CDR3 sequence (DNA): TGCAGTGCTAGAGTCAGCGAGAACACTGAAGCTTTCTTT. Encoded protein: CSARVSENTEAFF.

The table lists this clonotype with many counts. The V and J genes are TRBV27 and TRBJ1-2; D is possibly TRBD1 (5 bases). The length of the CDR3 is 14 residues. V lost 0 bases, J lost 3 bases, and 8 bases lay in between. Per germline, CDR1 MNHEY and CDR2 SMNVEV (reference sequence). The CDR3 protein is CASSLSSGYYGYTF. CDR3 nucleotide sequence: TGTGCCAGCAGTTTATCTTCAGGGTACTATGGCTACACCTTC.

This clonotype was seen more than once but under ten times. In nucleotides, the CDR3 is TGCGCCAGCAGCTTGGACTGGGGCTATGGCTACACCTTC. It encodes CASSLDWGYGYTF. The rearrangement links TRBV5-1 to TRBJ1-2, with unresolved D. The CDR3 extends over 13 amino acids. Per the germline V gene, CDR1 is SGHRS and CDR2 is YFSETQ. V lost 0 bases, J lost 4 bases, and 7 bases lay in between.

This clonotype was counted at least ten times. In DNA form, the CDR3 reads TGTGCCAGCAGCTTAGATGGACTAGCCGGAAGCACAGATACGCAGTATTTT. Translated: CASSLDGLAGSTDTQYF. V is TRBV11-2 and J is TRBJ2-3, with 8 bases fitting TRBD2. V lost 0 bases to trimming and J lost 0 bases; unmatched junction nucleotides: 5. This CDR3 has 17 residues. Germline CDR1 is SGHAT and CDR2 is FQNNGV.

This clonotype has at least ten counts. CDR3 protein: CSARGLAEGDEQYF. The CDR3, as DNA: TGCAGTGCTAGGGGACTAGCGGAGGGGGACGAGCAGTACTTC. The chain carries TRBV20-1 and TRBJ2-7; 11 nucleotides agree with TRBD2. The germline gives CDR1 DFQATT, CDR2 SNEGSKA (reference sequence). With 3 bases clipped from V and 5 bases from J, the junction kept 6 bases outside the gene matches. The CDR3 covers 14 residues.

The rearrangement links TRBV12-5 to TRBJ2-1, with a tentative D call TRBD2 (5 bases). V shed 0 bases and J shed 7 bases, with 10 bases lying between them. Germline V lookup: CDR1 LGHNT, CDR2 FRNRAP. The CDR3 covers 14 residues. In DNA form, the CDR3 reads TGTGCTAGTGGTTTGGTGCCCGGGGAGAATGAGCAGTTCTTC. The encoded protein is CASGLVPGENEQFF.

This clonotype was detected only a few times. The rearrangement joins TRBV6-1 to TRBJ2-3; D is perhaps TRBD1 (6 bases). CDR3 length: 14 amino acids. V dropped 5 bases and J dropped 4 bases, with 13 bases sitting between them. Germline V gives CDR1 MNHNS, CDR2 SASEGT. The CDR3 protein is CASSIPGEPDTQYF. The DNA for the CDR3 is TGTGCCAGCAGTATCCCAGGGGAGCCAGATACGCAGTATTTT.

The rearrangement joins TRBV28 to TRBJ2-1; 8 bases align to TRBD1. Germline CDR1 reads MDHEN; CDR2 reads SYDVKM. This CDR3 region has 15 residues. Trimming removed 6 bases from V and 2 bases from J; junction bases left unmatched: 6. In DNA, the CDR3 is TGTGCCAGCAGATCAGGGGGCCCAGCCTACAATGAGCAGTTCTTC. As protein: CASRSGGPAYNEQFF.

This clonotype came up many times. The chain links TRBV2 to TRBJ2-3; the D is unclear. Trimming shortened V by 5 bases and J by 5 bases, and 5 bases separated the two germline ends. Germline CDR1 reads SNHLY; CDR2 reads FYNNEI. The CDR3 extends over 11 amino acids. CDR3 in amino acids: CASSQEDTQYF. CDR3 bases: TGTGCCAGCAGTCAGGAAGATACGCAGTATTTT.

This clonotype was seen a few times. The genes are TRBV27 and TRBJ2-2; D could derive from TRBD1 or TRBD2 (5 bases each). The V end was cut by 5 bases, the J end by 1 base, with 8 bases between. Germline assignment: CDR1 MNHEY and CDR2 SMNVEV (reference sequence). The CDR3 is made up of 14 amino acids. The CDR3 nucleotides are TGTGCCAGCAGTCGGGACGAGAACACCGGGGAGCTGTTTTTT. Residues: CASSRDENTGELFF.

The chain couples TRBV19 to TRBJ1-5, with D perhaps matching TRBD1 (5 bases). Germline CDR1 is LNHDA and CDR2 is SQIVND (reference sequence). Trimming cost V 5 bases and J 4 bases, with 12 bases left between them. The CDR3 consists of 14 residues. CDR3 in amino acids: CASSPGGVNQPQHF. CDR3 DNA sequence: TGTGCCAGTAGTCCCGGGGGAGTTAATCAGCCCCAGCATTTT. Combining the CDR3 with reference TRBV19 and TRBJ1-5 gives the whole variable domain DGGITQSPKYLFRKEGQNVTLSCEQNLNHDAMYWYRQDPGQGLRLIYYSQIVNDFQKGDIAEGYSVSREKKESFPLTVTSAQKNPTAFYLCASSPGGVNQPQHFGDGTRLSIL.